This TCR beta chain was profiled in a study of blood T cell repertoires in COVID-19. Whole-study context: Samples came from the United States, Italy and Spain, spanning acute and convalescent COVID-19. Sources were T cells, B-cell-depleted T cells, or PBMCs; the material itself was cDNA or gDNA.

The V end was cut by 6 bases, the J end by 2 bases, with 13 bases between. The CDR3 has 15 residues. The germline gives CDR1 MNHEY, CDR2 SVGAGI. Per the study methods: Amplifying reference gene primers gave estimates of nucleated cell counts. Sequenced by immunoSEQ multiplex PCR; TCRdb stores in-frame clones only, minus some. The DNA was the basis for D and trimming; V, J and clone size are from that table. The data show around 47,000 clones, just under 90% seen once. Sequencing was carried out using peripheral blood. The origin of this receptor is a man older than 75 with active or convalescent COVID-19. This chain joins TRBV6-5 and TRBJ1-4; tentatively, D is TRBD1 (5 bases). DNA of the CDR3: TGTGCCAGCAGGGGCCAAGGGGCGACTAATGAAAAACTGTTTTTT. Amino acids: CASRGQGATNEKLFF.